Listed below are T cell receptor beta chains from one sample, sequenced in a study of metastatic and nonmetastatic thyroid tumors. TCRdb reanalyzed the PCR reads with MiXCR. Of approximately 12,000 clones listed, under 35% were seen once; the top ten hold approximately 12%. Sequenced sample: tumor tissue. These receptors were obtained from a female donor with papillary thyroid cancer or a benign thyroid nodule (not recorded which). Some clones in this sample may be carry-over from other donors' samples. The CDR3 runs from the conserved cysteine through the conserved F or W. D genes are given only for firm matches. A row's size may be missing; if present it is once, few, many or a size class.

TRBV6-4	TRBD1	TRBJ2-1	few	CASSDTNRGLQDNEQFF	TGTGCCAGCAGTGACACAAACAGGGGGCTCCAGGACAATGAGCAGTTCTTC
TRBV20-1	TRBD2	TRBJ2-3	NA	CSASGGASDTQYF	TGCAGTGCTAGCGGGGGGGCCTCAGATACGCAGTATTTT
TRBV5-1	TRBD1	TRBJ2-7	NA	CASSPAGQGKPTYEQYF	TGCGCCAGCAGCCCCGCGGGACAGGGAAAACCCACCTACGAGCAGTACTTC
TRBV5-1	NA	TRBJ2-2	NA	CASSIQTAGELFF	TGCGCCAGCAGCATACAGACAGCCGGGGAGCTGTTTTTT
TRBV27	NA	TRBJ1-5	medium-sized	CASSLGGQFNQPQHF	TGTGCCAGCAGTTTAGGAGGACAGTTCAATCAGCCCCAGCATTTT
TRBV2	NA	TRBJ1-2	few	CASSQVVGHGYTF	TGTGCCAGCAGCCAAGTGGTAGGGCATGGCTACACCTTC
TRBV7-9	NA	TRBJ1-6	NA	CASSDPRGVSSPLHF	TGTGCCAGCAGCGACCCTCGCGGGGTATCCTCACCCCTCCACTTT
TRBV7-8	TRBD2	TRBJ2-7	NA	CASSLVVLAGSYEQYF	TGTGCCAGCAGCTTAGTTGTCCTAGCGGGGTCCTACGAGCAGTACTTC
TRBV6-1	NA	TRBJ2-7	NA	CASSELQGSYEQYF	TGTGCCAGCAGTGAATTGCAGGGTAGCTACGAGCAGTACTTC
TRBV12-3/TRBV12-4	TRBD1	TRBJ1-4	many	CASRHQTGAINEKLFF	TGTGCCAGCAGACATCAGACAGGGGCCATTAATGAAAAACTGTTTTTT
TRBV5-8	TRBD2	TRBJ2-1	once	CASSFASGRALSRRNEQFF	TGTGCCAGCAGCTTCGCTAGCGGGAGGGCTCTTAGTCGGCGCAATGAGCAGTTCTTC
TRBV20-1	TRBD2	TRBJ2-2	NA	CSVTPGTSGTGELFF	TGCAGTGTTACGCCCGGGACTAGTGGTACCGGGGAGCTGTTTTTT
TRBV6-1	NA	TRBJ1-6	NA	CASSEAGSPLHF	TGTGCCAGCAGTGAAGCTGGCTCACCCCTCCACTTT
TRBV6-1	NA	TRBJ1-1	few	CASSPTQVGILTEALF	TGTGCCAGCAGCCCCACACAGGTAGGGATTCTGACTGAAGCTCTCTTT
TRBV7-2	NA	TRBJ1-1	few	CASSSSTEAFF	TGTGCCAGCAGCTCCAGTACTGAAGCTTTCTTT
TRBV15	NA	TRBJ2-3	few	CATIRAAVGPPDTQYF	TGTGCCACCATCAGAGCAGCGGTAGGGCCCCCAGATACGCAGTATTTT
TRBV5-8	NA	TRBJ1-1	NA	CASTLGGNTEAFF	TGTGCCAGCACCCTAGGTGGGAACACTGAAGCTTTCTTT
TRBV7-3	NA	TRBJ2-3	NA	CASSLTGSSTDTQYF	TGTGCCAGCAGCTTAACTGGGAGCTCCACAGATACGCAGTATTTT
TRBV20-1	NA	TRBJ2-7	NA	CSAKLMSGLGYEQYF	TGCAGTGCTAAGTTGATGTCGGGGTTGGGTTACGAGCAGTACTTC
TRBV6-4	NA	TRBJ2-3	many	CASSGGSTDTQYF	TGTGCCAGCAGTGGTGGGAGCACAGATACGCAGTATTTT
TRBV28	NA	TRBJ2-6	NA	CASSFAGASLSSGANVLTF	TGTGCCAGCAGTTTTGCGGGGGCGTCCTTAAGCTCTGGGGCCAACGTCCTGACTTTC
TRBV18	NA	TRBJ1-4	NA	CASSSFAPTEKLFF	TGTGCCAGCTCAAGTTTCGCACCAACTGAAAAACTGTTTTTT